This TCR beta chain appears in the sequencing data of a study of post-analysis software for immune sequencing data. Presence of unique molecular identifiers characterized the TCR beta cDNA libraries. TCRdb called the PCR reads again in MiXCR, with one record for every CDR3 protein. The table lists approximately 350,000 distinct CDR3 sequences, around 37% of them singletons. This clonotype was seen just once. The sequencing sample was made of blood. The clonotype comes from a girl aged 5-17 years with multiple sclerosis.

CDR3 sequence: CASTTTRSSGGPSTDTQYF. CDR3 coding DNA: TGTGCCAGCACCACTACTAGGTCTAGCGGGGGTCCTAGCACAGATACGCAGTATTTT. The chain combines TRBV7-9 with TRBJ2-3, with 10 bases matching TRBD2. Germline V gene data show CDR1 as SEHNR and CDR2 as FQNEAQ (reference sequence). The ends lost 7 bases at V and 0 bases at J; junction bases unmatched: 16. CDR3 length: 19 residues.